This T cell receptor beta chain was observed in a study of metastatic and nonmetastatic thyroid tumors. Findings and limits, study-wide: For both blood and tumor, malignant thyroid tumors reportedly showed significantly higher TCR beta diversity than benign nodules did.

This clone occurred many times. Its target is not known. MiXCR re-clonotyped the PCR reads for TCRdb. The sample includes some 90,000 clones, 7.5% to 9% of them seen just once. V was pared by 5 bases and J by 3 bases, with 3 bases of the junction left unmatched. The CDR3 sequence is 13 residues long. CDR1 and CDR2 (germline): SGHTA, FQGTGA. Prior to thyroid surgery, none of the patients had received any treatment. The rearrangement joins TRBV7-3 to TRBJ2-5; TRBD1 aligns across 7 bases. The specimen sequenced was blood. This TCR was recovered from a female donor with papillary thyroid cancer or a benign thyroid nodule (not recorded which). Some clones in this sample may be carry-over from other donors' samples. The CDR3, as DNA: TGTGCCAGCAGCCGTGGGACAGAAGAGACCCAGTACTTC. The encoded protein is CASSRGTEETQYF.